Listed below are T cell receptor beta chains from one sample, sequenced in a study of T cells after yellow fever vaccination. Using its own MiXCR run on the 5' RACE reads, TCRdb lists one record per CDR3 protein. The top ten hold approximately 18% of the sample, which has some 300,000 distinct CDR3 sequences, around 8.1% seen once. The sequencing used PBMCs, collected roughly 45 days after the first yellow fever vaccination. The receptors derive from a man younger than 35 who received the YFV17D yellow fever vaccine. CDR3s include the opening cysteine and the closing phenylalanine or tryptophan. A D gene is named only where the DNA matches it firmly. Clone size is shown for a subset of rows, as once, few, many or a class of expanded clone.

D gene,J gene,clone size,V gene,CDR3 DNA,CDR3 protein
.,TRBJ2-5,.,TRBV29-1,TGCAGCGTAGACGACAGGTCAGGAGAGACCCAGTACTTC,CSVDDRSGETQYF
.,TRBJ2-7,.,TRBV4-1,TGCGCCAGCAGCCAGAAAGGGAGGGGGAACCGAATCTACGAGCAGTACTTC,CASSQKGRGNRIYEQYF
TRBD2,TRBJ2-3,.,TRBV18,TGTGCCAGCTCACCGATAATAGCGGGGGGTACCGATACGCAGTATTTT,CASSPIIAGGTDTQYF
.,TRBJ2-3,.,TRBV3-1,TGTGCCAGCAGCCAATCGGGCCCGGATACGCAGTATTTT,CASSQSGPDTQYF
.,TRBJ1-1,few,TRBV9,TGTGCCAGCAGCGTAAGGGGGAACACTGAAGCTTTCTTT,CASSVRGNTEAFF
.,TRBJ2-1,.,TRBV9,TGTGCCAGCAGCGTCGGGGGAAGGACCTACAATGAGCAGTTCTTC,CASSVGGRTYNEQFF
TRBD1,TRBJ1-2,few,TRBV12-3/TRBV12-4,TGTGCCAGCAGTTTCCCTGAACAGGGGAACTATGGCTACACCTTC,CASSFPEQGNYGYTF
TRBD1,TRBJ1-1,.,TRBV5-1,TGCGCCAGCAGCATGGGACAGAACACTGAAGCTTCCTTT,CASSMGQNTEASF
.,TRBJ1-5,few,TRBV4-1,TGCGCCAGCAGGGAGAGGGACGTTAGCAATCAGCCCCAGCATTTT,CASRERDVSNQPQHF
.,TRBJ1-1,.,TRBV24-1,TGTGCCGTTACCGGGGGGGGGCACACTGAAGCTTTCTTT,CAVTGGGHTEAFF
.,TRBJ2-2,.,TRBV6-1,TGTGCCAGCAGTGAAAACGGGGAGCTGTTTTTT,CASSENGELFF
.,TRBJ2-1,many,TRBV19,TGTGCCAGTAGTACCCCCGGGGCAGGGAGGCCATATAGTGAGCAGTTCTTC,CASSTPGAGRPYSEQFF
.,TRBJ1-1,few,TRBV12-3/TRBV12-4,TGTGCCAGCAGTCCCCGGGCCATCTTCAACACTGAAGCTTTCTTT,CASSPRAIFNTEAFF
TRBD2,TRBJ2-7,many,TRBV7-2,TGTGCCAGCAGCTTAGACGCGGGGGGGTACGAGCAGTACTTC,CASSLDAGGYEQYF
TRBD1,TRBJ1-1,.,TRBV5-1,TGCGCCAGCAGCTTGAAGGGGGCGAACACTGAAGCTTTCTTT,CASSLKGANTEAFF
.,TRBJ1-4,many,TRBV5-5,TGTGCCTCGAGGGGTGGGGCAACTAATGAAAAACTGTTTTTT,CASRGGATNEKLFF
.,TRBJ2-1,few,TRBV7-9,TGTGCCAGCAGCATGGACAGTAATGAGCAGTTCTTC,CASSMDSNEQFF
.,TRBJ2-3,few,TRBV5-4,TGTGCCAGCAGCTTCGGGGGGCCAACCACAGATACGCAGTATTTT,CASSFGGPTTDTQYF
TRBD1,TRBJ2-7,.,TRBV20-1,TGCAGTGCTACAGACCCGACAGGGGCAGGGGAGCAGTACTTC,CSATDPTGAGEQYF
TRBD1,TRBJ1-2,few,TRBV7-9,TGTGCCAGCAGCTTAGCGAGACAGGGAGTGAACTATGGCTACACCTTC,CASSLARQGVNYGYTF
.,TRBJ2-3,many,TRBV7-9,TGTGCCAGCAGCTTCCCCGGGGGCGGTACAGATACGCAGTATTTT,CASSFPGGGTDTQYF
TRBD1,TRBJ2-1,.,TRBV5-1,TGCGCCAGCAGCCGCCCGAAGACAGGGGCGTACAATGAGCAGTTCTTC,CASSRPKTGAYNEQFF
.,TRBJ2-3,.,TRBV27,TGTGCCAGCAGTTTATCGTACCCCCTGGATACGCAGTATTTT,CASSLSYPLDTQYF
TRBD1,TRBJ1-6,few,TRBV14,TGTGCCAGCAGCCAGACGGGACAGTTCTCCTATAATTCACCCCTCCACTTT,CASSQTGQFSYNSPLHF
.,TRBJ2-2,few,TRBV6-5,TGTGCCAGCAGTTACTCCGGGGGCGGGGAGCTGTTTTTT,CASSYSGGGELFF
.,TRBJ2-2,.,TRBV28,TGTGCCAGCAGTCCCTGGAGGGGGGTAAACACCGGGGAGCTGTTTTTT,CASSPWRGVNTGELFF
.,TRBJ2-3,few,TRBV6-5,TGTGCCAGCAGTTACTCCTACAGATACACAGATACGCAGTATTTT,CASSYSYRYTDTQYF
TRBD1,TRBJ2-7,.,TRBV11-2,TGTGCCAGCAGCTTTGGGGCAGGGGGCTCCTACGAGCAGTACTTC,CASSFGAGGSYEQYF
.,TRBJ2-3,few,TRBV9,TGTGCCAGCAGCGTAGGGGCAGCTTACACAGATACGCAGTATTTT,CASSVGAAYTDTQYF
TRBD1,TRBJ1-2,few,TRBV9,TGTGCCAGCAGCGCAAGACAGGGCACTAACTATGGCTACACCTTC,CASSARQGTNYGYTF
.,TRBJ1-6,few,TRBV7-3,TGTGCCAGCAGCTTAACTGAGGGCTCACCCCTCCACTTT,CASSLTEGSPLHF
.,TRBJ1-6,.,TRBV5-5,TGTGCCAGCAGCTTAGGGGGTAGGGGTAATTCACCCCTCCACTTT,CASSLGGRGNSPLHF
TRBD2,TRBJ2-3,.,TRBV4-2,TGTGCCAGCAGCCGGGGACTAGCGGGGGCCTCTAGCACAGATACGCAGTATTTT,CASSRGLAGASSTDTQYF
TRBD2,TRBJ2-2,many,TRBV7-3,TGTGCCAGCAGCCCTGGGAGGGCCTCGGGCACCGGGGAGCTGTTTTTT,CASSPGRASGTGELFF
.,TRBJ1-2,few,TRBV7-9,TGTGCCAGCAGCTTAGCGGGGGATATTAACTATGGCTACACCTTC,CASSLAGDINYGYTF
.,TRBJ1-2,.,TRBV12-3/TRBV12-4,TGTGCCAGCAGTTTATTGGGAGGGAACTACACCTTC,CASSLLGGNYTF
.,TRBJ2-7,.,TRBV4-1,TGCGCCAGCAGCCAAATTCGTGAAAAGCTCTCCTACGAGCAGTACTTC,CASSQIREKLSYEQYF
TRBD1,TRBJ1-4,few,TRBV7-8,TGTGCCAGCAGCCGGGACAGCTATAATGAAAAACTGTTTTTT,CASSRDSYNEKLFF
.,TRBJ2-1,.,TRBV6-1,TGTGCCAGCAGTCCATGGGGAGTAATGAGGCAGTTCTTC,CASSPWGVMRQFF
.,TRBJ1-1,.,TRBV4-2,TGTGCCAGCAGCCACTCATTGGGGATAGAGGGGAACACTGAAGCTTTCTTT,CASSHSLGIEGNTEAFF
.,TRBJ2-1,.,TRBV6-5,TGTGCCAGCAGTCACGAGGTATATGAGCAGTTCTTC,CASSHEVYEQFF
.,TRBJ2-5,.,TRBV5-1,TGCGCCAGCAGCCCCGGCCCTGGGGGCGAGACCCAGTACTTC,CASSPGPGGETQYF
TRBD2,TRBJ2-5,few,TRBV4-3,TGCGCCAGCAGCCAAGGTCTAGCGGGGGGTGGGGAGACCCAGTACTTC,CASSQGLAGGGETQYF
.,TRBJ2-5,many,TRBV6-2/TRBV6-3,TGTGCCAGCAGTCCGGGGGAAGAGACCCAGTACTTC,CASSPGEETQYF
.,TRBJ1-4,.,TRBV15,TGTGCCACCAGCAGAGATGTCGGGGGGAATGAAAAACTGTTTTTT,CATSRDVGGNEKLFF
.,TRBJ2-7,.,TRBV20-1,TGCAGTGCTAGAGGAGCAGCTTCCTACGAGCAGTACTTC,CSARGAASYEQYF
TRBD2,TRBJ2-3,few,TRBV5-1,TGCGCCAGCAGCGCCCGGACTAGCGGGGCAGATACGCAGTATTTT,CASSARTSGADTQYF
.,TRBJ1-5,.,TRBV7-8,TGTGCCAGCAGCCCACGGTTGAGGGATAGCAATCAGCCCCAGCATTTT,CASSPRLRDSNQPQHF
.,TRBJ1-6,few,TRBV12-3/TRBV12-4,TGTGCCAGCAGTCCCAGTAAGCAAATTTCACCCCTCCACTTT,CASSPSKQISPLHF
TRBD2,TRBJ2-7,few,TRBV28,TGTGCCAGCAGTCCGGGGGGAGCGGGGCGCTACGAGCAGTACTTC,CASSPGGAGRYEQYF
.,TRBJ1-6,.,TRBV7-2,TGTGCCAGCAGCTTAATGAGCTCCTATAATTCACCCCTCCACTTT,CASSLMSSYNSPLHF
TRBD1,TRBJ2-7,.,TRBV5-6,TGTGCCAGCAGCTTGGTAGGGGGCGTCCACGAGCAGTACTTC,CASSLVGGVHEQYF
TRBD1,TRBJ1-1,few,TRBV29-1,TGCAGCACTGGCGATCGACAGGGCAATCGAAACACTGAAGCTTTCTTT,CSTGDRQGNRNTEAFF
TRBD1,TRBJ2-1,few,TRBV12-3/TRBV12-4,TGTGCCAGCACCCCGGGACAGGGGGTAAAGCAGTTCTTC,CASTPGQGVKQFF
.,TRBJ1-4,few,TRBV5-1,TGCGCCAGCAGCTCAGACACAGGAGAAAAACTGTTTTTT,CASSSDTGEKLFF